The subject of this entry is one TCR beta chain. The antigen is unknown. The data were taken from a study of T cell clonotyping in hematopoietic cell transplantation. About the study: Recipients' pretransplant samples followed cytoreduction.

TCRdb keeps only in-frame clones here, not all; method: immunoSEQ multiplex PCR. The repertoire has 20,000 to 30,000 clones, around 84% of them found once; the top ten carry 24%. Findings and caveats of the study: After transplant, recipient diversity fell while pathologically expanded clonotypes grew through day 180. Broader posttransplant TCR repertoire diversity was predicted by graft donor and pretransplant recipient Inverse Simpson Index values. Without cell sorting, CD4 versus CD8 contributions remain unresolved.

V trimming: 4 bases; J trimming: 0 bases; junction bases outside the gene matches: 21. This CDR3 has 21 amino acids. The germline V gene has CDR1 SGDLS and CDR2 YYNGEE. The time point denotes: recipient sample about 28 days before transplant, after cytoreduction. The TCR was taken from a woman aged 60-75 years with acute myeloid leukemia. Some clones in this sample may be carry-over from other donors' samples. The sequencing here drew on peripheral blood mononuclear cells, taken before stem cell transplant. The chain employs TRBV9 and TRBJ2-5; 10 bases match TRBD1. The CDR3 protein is CASSIYPGTGEGSGNQETQYF. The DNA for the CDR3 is TGTGCCAGCAGCATTTACCCCGGGACAGGGGAGGGTAGCGGGAACCAAGAGACCCAGTACTTC.